The rows below give T cell receptor beta chains drawn from one sample of a study of T cells in Graves' hyperthyroidism and ophthalmopathy. TCRdb called the multiplex PCR reads again in MiXCR, with one record for every CDR3 protein. The sample lists hundreds of thousands of distinct CDR3 sequences, 14% occurring once. Sequencing used blood. These receptors all come from a woman between 18 and 29 years old with Graves' hyperthyroidism. Both conserved end residues are trimmed from each CDR3. The order of the fields is J gene, V gene, CDR3 protein.

j_call: TRBJ2-7; v_call: TRBV6-2/TRBV6-3; cdr3_aa: ASSTTGLSSSYEQY
j_call: TRBJ2-7; v_call: TRBV11-2; cdr3_aa: ASALFSGIYEQY
j_call: TRBJ1-6; v_call: TRBV12-3/TRBV12-4; cdr3_aa: ASSHSGRLNSPLH
j_call: TRBJ2-1; v_call: TRBV11-2; cdr3_aa: ASSLEGLAGGSYNEQF
j_call: TRBJ2-7; v_call: TRBV2; cdr3_aa: ASVESGRTVPHYEQY
j_call: TRBJ1-2; v_call: TRBV6-1; cdr3_aa: AGRPLEPSMVRGYT
j_call: TRBJ2-7; v_call: TRBV4-1; cdr3_aa: ASSQALGYYEQY
j_call: TRBJ2-1; v_call: TRBV28; cdr3_aa: ASSLWGRSSYNEQF
j_call: TRBJ2-1; v_call: TRBV6-2/TRBV6-3; cdr3_aa: ASSYTGEAGNEQF
j_call: TRBJ2-7; v_call: TRBV20-1; cdr3_aa: SARATRGATYEQY
j_call: TRBJ2-2; v_call: TRBV24-1; cdr3_aa: ATSDLKAEPNTGELF
j_call: TRBJ2-1; v_call: TRBV2; cdr3_aa: ASRGLAGGKLTYNEQF
j_call: TRBJ1-1; v_call: TRBV11-2; cdr3_aa: ASSLVLGSSTEAF
j_call: TRBJ2-3; v_call: TRBV11-3; cdr3_aa: ASTQEREGLTDTQY
j_call: TRBJ1-2; v_call: TRBV28; cdr3_aa: ASSATGNYGYT
j_call: TRBJ2-5; v_call: TRBV5-6; cdr3_aa: ASSLREAETQY
j_call: TRBJ2-7; v_call: TRBV11-2; cdr3_aa: ASSFERGRYEQY
j_call: TRBJ1-5; v_call: TRBV2; cdr3_aa: ASRAGARATPQH
j_call: TRBJ2-2; v_call: TRBV7-3; cdr3_aa: ASSLSVTGELF
j_call: TRBJ2-7; v_call: TRBV11-2; cdr3_aa: ASSFSQGDTYEQY